These 26 T cell receptor beta chains were sequenced from one sample in a study of control samples from healthy donors and cancer patients. Assay: immunoSEQ multiplex PCR; the TCRdb copy retains only in-frame clones and omits some. This table holds approximately 71,000 clones, about nine tenths found once. The sequenced material came from PBMCs. Receptors originate from a man in his fifties or sixties with lung cancer.

The CDR3 loop is CASSLTGTPARDTQYF. The CDR3 DNA reads TGTGCCAGCAGCTTGACCGGGACTCCAGCGAGAGATACGCAGTATTTT. V and J are TRBV5-5 and TRBJ2-3; perhaps TRBD2 as D (6 bases). The CDR3 covers 16 residues. The V end lost 1 base, the J end lost 5 bases, and 17 bases lay between the germline ends. Germline CDR1 and CDR2: SGHKS and YYEKEE (reference sequence).

V and J are TRBV11-3 and TRBJ2-2; no reliable D call. Trimming removed 1 base at V and 1 base at J, with 4 bases between. The CDR3 length is 14 residues. Per the germline V gene, CDR1 is SGHNT and CDR2 is YENEEA. Here the CDR3 DNA reads TGTGCCAGCAGCTTAGGAGGGAACACCGGGGAGCTGTTTTTT. Translating gives CASSLGGNTGELFF.

This sequence joins TRBV3-1 (or the pseudogene TRBV3-2) and TRBJ2-7; TRBD2 agrees at 7 bases. This CDR3 region has 17 residues. Germline loops: CDR1 LGHDT, CDR2 YNNKEL (reference sequence). V lost 4 bases and J lost 7; bases outside the gene matches: 19. CDR3 loop: CASSPSSRGSSLGEQYF. The CDR3, as DNA: TGTGCCAGCAGCCCCAGCTCTCGCGGGAGCTCATTGGGGGAGCAGTACTTC.

This chain's CDR3 is CASSPPDLGETQYF. The CDR3 region has the DNA TGCGCCAGCAGCCCCCCGGACCTTGGAGAGACCCAGTACTTC. This rearrangement joins TRBV5-1 to TRBJ2-5; unclear D gene. The CDR3 totals 14 residues. The V gene's germline CDR1 is SGHRS and CDR2 YFSETQ. V was cut by 4 bases and J by 4 bases, with 14 bases left in between.

The chain combines TRBV5-1 with TRBJ2-6; no reliable D call. The CDR3 contains 16 residues. Germline loops: CDR1 SGHRS, CDR2 YFSETQ. V dropped 6 bases and J dropped 4 bases, with 17 bases sitting between them. This CDR3 reads CASTPGVPTGANVLTF. CDR3 bases: TGCGCCAGCACGCCAGGAGTTCCGACCGGGGCCAACGTCCTGACTTTC.

This chain links TRBV29-1 with TRBJ2-2; TRBD1 might be the D (6 bases). The CDR3 length is 18 residues. The V gene's germline CDR1 is SQVTM and CDR2 ANQGSEA. The germline V and J ends were trimmed by 2 bases and 0 bases, with 19 bases remaining between them. The CDR3, as DNA: TGCAGCGTTGAAATCCGCCCCGTACAGGGCCCGAACACCGGGGAGCTGTTTTTT. As protein: CSVEIRPVQGPNTGELFF.

The rearrangement joins TRBV5-1 to TRBJ1-1; unclear D gene. Germline V gene data show CDR1 as SGHRS and CDR2 as YFSETQ. The CDR3 has 14 amino acids. Trimming stripped 4 bases from V and 3 bases from J, with 13 bases between. CDR3 DNA: TGCGCCAGCAGCACCGGACGGAGGGACACTGAAGCTTTCTTT. It yields the protein CASSTGRRDTEAFF.

The chain carries TRBV5-1 and TRBJ2-5; the match to TRBD2 covers 12 bases. CDR3 length equals 17 residues. In germline, CDR1 is SGHRS, CDR2 YFSETQ. Trimming cost V 2 bases and J 3 bases; bases outside gene matches: 8. The CDR3 coding sequence is TGCGCCAGCAGCTTTAAAAAGACTAGCGGGGGTAAAGAGACCCAGTACTTC. It is translated as CASSFKKTSGGKETQYF.

The V call is TRBV11-3, the J call TRBJ1-2; TRBD1 might be the D (5 bases). Trimming removed 5 bases at V and 8 bases at J, with 18 bases between. CDR3 length: 14 amino acids. Per the germline V gene, CDR1 is SGHNT and CDR2 is YENEEA. CDR3 sequence (DNA): TGTGCCAGCAGCCCTCTCGGGGACCCCAAAGGCTACACCTTC. It yields the protein CASSPLGDPKGYTF.

The V and J genes are TRBV7-2 and TRBJ2-7; TRBD1 matches 7 bases. The CDR3 extends over 14 amino acids. Germline V gene sequence: CDR1 SGHTA, CDR2 FQGNSA. V shed 2 bases, J shed 3 bases, and the junction held 4 bases outside the gene matches. The CDR3 sequence: CASSLLAGGYEQYF. The DNA of the CDR3 is TGTGCCAGCAGCTTATTGGCAGGGGGCTACGAGCAGTACTTC.

V and J are TRBV2 and TRBJ2-3, with D tentatively TRBD1 or TRBD2 (6 bases each). This CDR3 has 12 amino acids. Germline assignment: CDR1 SNHLY and CDR2 FYNNEI. The V end was cut by 6 bases, the J end by 4 bases, with 8 bases between. CDR3 loop: CASRGGPDTQYF. Here the CDR3 DNA reads TGTGCCAGCAGAGGGGGGCCAGATACGCAGTATTTT.

A single count supports this clone. This sequence joins TRBV6-5 and TRBJ2-2; no definite D call. Germline assignment: CDR1 MNHEY and CDR2 SVGAGI. The germline V and J ends were trimmed by 8 bases and 0 bases, with 10 bases remaining between them. The CDR3 length is 14 residues. The CDR3, as DNA: TGTGCCAGCGTGCCCAGATCGAACACCGGGGAGCTGTTTTTT. Translated: CASVPRSNTGELFF.

Remarks on this clone: This sample includes further DNA sequences coding for the same CDR3. The rearrangement joins TRBV5-1 to TRBJ2-1, with D unresolved. The CDR3 length is 11 residues. Germline V gene sequence: CDR1 SGHRS, CDR2 YFSETQ. V gave up 4 bases and J gave up 7 bases, with 6 bases separating them. The CDR3 DNA reads TGCGCCAGCAGCCTTTATAATGAGCAGTTCTTC. Its protein product is CASSLYNEQFF.

The genes are TRBV3-1 (or the pseudogene TRBV3-2) and TRBJ1-2; maybe TRBD1 (6 bases). The CDR3 has 16 residues. V shed 4 bases and J shed 4 bases, with 19 bases lying between them. Germline loops: CDR1 LGHDT, CDR2 YNNKEL (reference sequence). The CDR3 DNA is TGTGCCAGCAGCCTAAAGACAGGTACCCCTCTCTATGGCTACACCTTC. This codes for CASSLKTGTPLYGYTF.

The sample holds a few counts of this clone. V usage is TRBV5-1 and J usage is TRBJ2-5; TRBD1 matches 10 bases. The V segment lost 0 bases and the J segment 2 bases; nucleotides outside the gene matches: 4. CDR3 size: 16 residues. Germline lookup yields CDR1 SGHRS and CDR2 YFSETQ. CDR3: CASSLGTGGRQETQYF. The CDR3 DNA is TGCGCCAGCAGCTTGGGGACAGGGGGGCGTCAAGAGACCCAGTACTTC.

The rearrangement joins TRBV27 to TRBJ1-5; maybe TRBD1 (6 bases). CDR1 is MNHEY and CDR2 is SMNVEV in the germline V gene (reference sequence). V lost 8 bases and J 3 bases, leaving 11 bases between the germline ends. The CDR3 spans 13 residues. This chain's CDR3 is CASRGTSNQPQHF. The CDR3 DNA sequence: TGTGCCAGCCGCGGGACATCCAATCAGCCCCAGCATTTT.

This sequence joins TRBV6-5 and TRBJ1-2; D is unclear. The CDR3 has 13 amino acids. Germline CDR1 MNHEY, CDR2 SVGAGI. The CDR3: CAEGGYPNYGYTF. The CDR3 region has the DNA TGTGCGGAGGGAGGATATCCTAACTATGGCTACACCTTC.

This rearrangement joins TRBV30 to TRBJ2-5; D gene unclear. V was pared by 0 bases and J by 4 bases, with 3 bases between. The length of the CDR3 is 11 residues. Germline loops: CDR1 GTSNPN, CDR2 SVGIG (reference sequence). Here the CDR3 reads CAWSVRETQYF. CDR3 sequence (DNA): TGTGCCTGGAGTGTCCGAGAGACCCAGTACTTC.

The V call is TRBV6-1, the J call TRBJ1-5; D call uncertain. Germline V gene lookup returns CDR1 MNHNS and CDR2 SASEGT. CDR3 length: 12 amino acids. Trimming took off 7 bases at V and 7 bases at J, with 11 bases between the two ends. CDR3 nucleotide sequence: TGTGCCAGCATTCCTCTCCCACAGCCCCAGCATTTT. Encoded protein: CASIPLPQPQHF.

This clone has just one count. This rearrangement joins TRBV6-6 to TRBJ2-7, with 8 bases that match TRBD1. Trimming took 2 bases from V and 7 from J; bases not matched to a gene: 10. This CDR3 has 15 residues. CDR1 and CDR2 from the germline V gene are MNHNY and SVGAGI (reference sequence). The CDR3 loop is CASSYIAQGAGEQYV. CDR3 DNA sequence: TGTGCCAGCAGTTACATCGCCCAGGGGGCAGGGGAGCAGTACGTC.

This chain links TRBV7-7 with TRBJ2-1; possibly TRBD2 for D (6 bases). V was trimmed by 1 base and J by 7 bases, leaving 14 bases between them. The CDR3 sequence is 15 residues long. Germline CDR1 SSHAT, CDR2 FNYEAQ (reference sequence). The CDR3, as DNA: TGTGCCAGCAGCTTAGTGGTGAACGGGGGAAATGAGCAGTTCTTC. It yields the protein CASSLVVNGGNEQFF. The full variable domain, rest sourced from reference TRBV7-7 and TRBJ2-1, is GAGVSQSPRYKVTKRGQDVTLRCDPISSHATLYWYQQALGQGPEFLTYFNYEAQPDKSGLPSDRFSAERPEGSISTLTIQRTEQRDSAMYRCASSLVVNGGNEQFFGPGTRLTVL.

V gene TRBV6-2 or TRBV6-3 combines with J gene TRBJ2-1; D call uncertain. The CDR3 contains 18 residues. The V end lost 6 bases, the J end lost 0 bases, and 21 bases lay between the germline ends. Germline V gene lookup returns CDR1 MNHEY and CDR2 SVGEGT. The CDR3 DNA reads TGTGCCAGCAGCAACATAGTTTTAAGGGTGAGCTCCTACAATGAGCAGTTCTTC. The encoded protein is CASSNIVLRVSSYNEQFF.

The chain couples TRBV7-2 to TRBJ2-5; TRBD1 agrees at 9 bases. After removal of 3 bases from V and 4 bases from J, the junction contained 6 bases not matched to a gene. In germline, CDR1 is SGHTA, CDR2 FQGNSA. The CDR3 has 15 amino acids. Here the CDR3 reads CASSFYRGRGETQYF. In nucleotides, the CDR3 is TGTGCCAGCAGCTTCTACAGGGGGCGCGGAGAGACCCAGTACTTC. Full variable domain (rest looked up from reference TRBV7-2 and TRBJ2-5): GAGVSQSPSNKVTEKGKDVELRCDPISGHTALYWYRQSLGQGLEFLIYFQGNSAPDKSGLPSDRFSAERTGGSVSTLTIQRTQQEDSAVYLCASSFYRGRGETQYFGPGTRLLVL.

The chain recombines TRBV5-5 with TRBJ2-5; D remains unclear. Trimming cost V 1 base and J 4 bases, with 8 bases left between them. Germline V gene sequence: CDR1 SGHKS, CDR2 YYEKEE (reference sequence). The CDR3 totals 13 residues. CDR3 sequence reads: CASSLLGSETQYF. The DNA for the CDR3 is TGTGCCAGCAGCTTGTTGGGGTCAGAGACCCAGTACTTC.

The chain combines TRBV5-1 with TRBJ2-1; 8 bases fit TRBD1. Germline assignment: CDR1 SGHRS and CDR2 YFSETQ. V lost 3 bases to trimming and J lost 1 base; unmatched junction nucleotides: 6. The CDR3 is 16 residues long. As DNA, the CDR3 is TGCGCCAGCAGCTCACTGACAGGGGAATCCTACAATGAGCAGTTCTTC. Translation: CASSSLTGESYNEQFF.

The V call is TRBV27, the J call TRBJ2-7, with no clear D. The CDR3 covers 14 residues. The V end lost 5 bases, the J end lost 3 bases, and 14 bases lay between the germline ends. Germline V gives CDR1 MNHEY, CDR2 SMNVEV (reference sequence). The CDR3, as DNA: TGTGCCAGCAGTCCCTCGGCCCGCGGCTACGAGCAGTACGTC. It specifies CASSPSARGYEQYV.